The 9 T cell receptor beta chains given below trace back to one sample, sequenced in a study of blood T cell repertoires in COVID-19. The data were produced by immunoSEQ multiplex PCR, yet TCRdb's version contains in-frame clones alone and is incomplete. The data hold roughly 200,000 clones, with 70% to 90% observed a single time. Material: peripheral blood. The receptors shown here come from a woman aged 40 to 50 who had recovered from COVID-19.

The rearrangement uses TRBV6-2 or TRBV6-3 and TRBJ1-2; D unclear. Trimming left V 5 bases short and J 5 bases short, with 9 bases between. Germline values: CDR1 MNHEY, CDR2 SVGEGT. The CDR3 loop spans 12 amino acids. This CDR3 is CASSTTPYGYTF. The CDR3 coding sequence is TGTGCCAGCAGTACGACACCTTATGGCTACACCTTC.

V is TRBV4-1 and J is TRBJ2-1, with D possibly being TRBD2 (5 bases). The ends were cut back, 3 bases at V and 3 bases at J, with 18 bases in the middle. Germline V gives CDR1 MGHRA, CDR2 YSYEKL. This CDR3 has 17 amino acids. The CDR3 nucleotides are TGCGCCAGCAGCCAGGCTAGACTAACCCGAAACTACAATGAGCAGTTCTTC. Translated: CASSQARLTRNYNEQFF.

In regard to this clone: The same CDR3 also results from other DNA sequences found in this sample. J is TRBJ2-7 and V is TRBV5-1; 9 positions agree with TRBD1. After removal of 3 bases from V and 1 base from J, the junction contained 2 bases not matched to a gene. Germline CDR1 and CDR2: SGHRS and YFSETQ. CDR3 size: 14 residues. In DNA form, the CDR3 reads TGCGCCAGCAGCTCCGGGACAGGGTCCTACGAGCAGTACTTC. It yields the protein CASSSGTGSYEQYF.

This clone was found a few times. This chain uses TRBV6-6 with TRBJ1-5; no reliable D call. The V gene's germline CDR1 is MNHNY and CDR2 SVGAGI (reference sequence). The CDR3 runs 12 residues. V was pared by 2 bases and J by 5 bases, with 4 bases between. As DNA, the CDR3 is TGTGCCAGCAGTTACCTCGATCAGCCCCAGCATTTT. Translating gives CASSYLDQPQHF.

The rearrangement joins TRBV3-1 (or the pseudogene TRBV3-2) to TRBJ2-7; 10 bases are shared with TRBD1. This CDR3 is built from 15 residues. V trimming: 2 bases; J trimming: 5 bases; junction bases outside the gene matches: 6. The germline V gene encodes CDR1 LGHDT and CDR2 YNNKEL (reference sequence). As DNA, the CDR3 is TGTGCCAGCAGCCAATTTGGGACAGGGGCTCACGAGCAGTACTTC. It codes for CASSQFGTGAHEQYF.

This clone was seen only once. Here the CDR3 DNA reads TGCGCCAGCAGACCACAGGGGATCACCTACAATGAGCAGTTCTTC. Translated: CASRPQGITYNEQFF. The rearrangement uses TRBV23-1 and TRBJ2-1, with 7 bases lining up with TRBD1. TRBV23-1 is classed as an ORF, of uncertain function. J was trimmed by 2 bases and V by 6 bases; bases with no gene match: 7. This CDR3 spans 15 amino acids.

In DNA, the CDR3 is TGTGCCAGTAGCCCGACTCACGACAAAAACATTCAGTACTTC. Translation gives CASSPTHDKNIQYF. The gene calls are TRBV19 and TRBJ2-4; D gene uncertain. The CDR3 sequence is 14 residues long. From germline, CDR1 is LNHDA and CDR2 SQIVND (reference sequence). V was shortened by 6 bases and J by 3 bases, with 12 bases between the two germline ends. The whole variable domain, remainder taken from reference TRBV19 and TRBJ2-4, is DGGITQSPKYLFRKEGQNVTLSCEQNLNHDAMYWYRQDPGQGLRLIYYSQIVNDFQKGDIAEGYSVSREKKESFPLTVTSAQKNPTAFYLCASSPTHDKNIQYFGAGTRLSVL.

The chain combines TRBV7-9 with TRBJ2-7; 9 bases fit TRBD2. There are 15 residues in the CDR3. Germline values: CDR1 SEHNR, CDR2 FQNEAQ (reference sequence). J gave up 7 bases and V 0 bases, and 7 bases lay outside the gene matches. DNA of the CDR3: TGTGCCAGCAGCTTAGCGGCGGGAGGGGTACGAGAGCAGTACTTC. Protein product: CASSLAAGGVREQYF.

This clone appeared a few times. The chain joins TRBV18 to TRBJ2-1; 7 bases agree with TRBD2. The V segment lost 1 base and the J segment 6 bases; nucleotides outside the gene matches: 6. CDR1 is KGHSH, CDR2 LQKENI, per germline. The CDR3 covers 15 residues. The CDR3 here is CASSPQTTSVNEQFF. The CDR3 DNA reads as TGTGCCAGCTCACCACAAACCACTAGCGTCAATGAGCAGTTCTTC.